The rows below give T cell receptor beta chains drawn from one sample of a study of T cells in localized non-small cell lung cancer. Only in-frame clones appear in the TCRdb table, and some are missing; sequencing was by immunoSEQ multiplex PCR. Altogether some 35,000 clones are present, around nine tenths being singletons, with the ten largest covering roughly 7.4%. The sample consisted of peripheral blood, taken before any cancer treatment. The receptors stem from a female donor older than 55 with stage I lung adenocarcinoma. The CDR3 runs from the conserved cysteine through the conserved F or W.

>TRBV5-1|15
CASSLFGGPNNEQFF
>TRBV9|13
CASSVPGTDGYTF
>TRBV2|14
CASSDSHSNQPQHF
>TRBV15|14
CATSITGAPYEQYF
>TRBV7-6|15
CASSPQGFLYNEQFF
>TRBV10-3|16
CAISDWGGDPGNTIYF
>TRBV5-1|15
CASSLGTGNGQPQHF
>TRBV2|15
CASSGTGTVNSPLHF
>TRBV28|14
CASSLGQALEGYTF
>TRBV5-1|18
CASSFTAGGAAGTGELFF
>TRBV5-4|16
CASSFSRRGSNEKLFF
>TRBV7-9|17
CASSLGVSGGHQETQYF
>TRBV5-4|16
CASSLRGTGIFYEQYF
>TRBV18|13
CASAGGFQETQYF
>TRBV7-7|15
CASSLLRGGTDTQYF
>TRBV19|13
CASSATGGNGYTF
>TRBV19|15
CASSVWDRDTEPQHF
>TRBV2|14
CASFYGGSSSEQFF
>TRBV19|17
CASTSPPGQGGDYGYTF
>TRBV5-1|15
CASSPEGHTGNTIYF
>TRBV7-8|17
CASSLRDPGSGANVLTF
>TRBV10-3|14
CAINPGQITDTQYF
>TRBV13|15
CASSLEGTGSNEQFF